This T cell receptor beta chain was sequenced for a study of response to subunit inactivated influenza vaccine. Each CDR3 protein gets one entry after TCRdb re-called the RT-PCR reads with MiXCR. The profile shows some 850,000 distinct CDR3 sequences, about 18% of them singletons. This CDR3 region has 15 residues. Deletions cut 0 bases from V and 6 bases from J, with 16 bases between. Germline lookup yields CDR1 SGHRS and CDR2 YFSETQ. This TCR came from a man aged 50-59 years who received an inactivated influenza vaccine. The sequenced sample was PBMCs from blood, obtained roughly 5 days after vaccination. V gene TRBV5-1 combines with J gene TRBJ2-7, with a possible D match to TRBD1 (5 bases). The CDR3 DNA is TGCGCCAGCAGCTTGGGTGGCAGAGTGCAGGGCGAGCAGTACTTC. Translation: CASSLGGRVQGEQYF.